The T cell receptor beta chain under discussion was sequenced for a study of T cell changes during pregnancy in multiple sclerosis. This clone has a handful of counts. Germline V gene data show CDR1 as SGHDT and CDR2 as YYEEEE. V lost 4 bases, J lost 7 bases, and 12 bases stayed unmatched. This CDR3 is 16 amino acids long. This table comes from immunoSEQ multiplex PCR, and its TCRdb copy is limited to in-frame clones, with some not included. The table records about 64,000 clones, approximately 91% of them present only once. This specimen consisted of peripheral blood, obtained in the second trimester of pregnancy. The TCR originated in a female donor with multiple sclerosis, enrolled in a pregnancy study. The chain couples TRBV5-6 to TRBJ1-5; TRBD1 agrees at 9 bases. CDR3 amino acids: CASSLEQGAGEQPQHF. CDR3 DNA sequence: TGTGCCAGCAGCCTAGAACAGGGGGCCGGGGAGCAGCCCCAGCATTTT.